One and the same sample provided the 25 T cell receptor beta chains below, sequenced in a study of long-term antiretroviral therapy in people with HIV. An immunoSEQ assay, version v3.0, was performed at survey level. Assay used: immunoSEQ multiplex PCR; TCRdb lists only in-frame clones, some missing. The repertoire consists of 19,000 or so clones, with about 80% occurring once and the leading ten covering about 6.9%. The source material was unsorted PBMCs, sampled 2.2 years after starting antiretroviral therapy. Every receptor here comes from a man in his fifties or sixties with HIV.

This clone was seen only a few times. The chain uses TRBV6-5 and TRBJ1-1; weak D call: TRBD1 (5 bases). Germline CDR1 MNHEY, CDR2 SVGAGI. The CDR3 length is 13 residues. V was clipped by 5 bases and J by 5 bases, with 12 bases between them. CDR3 nucleotides: TGTGCCAGCAGTACCACGGGGGGGACTGAAGCTTTCTTT. This codes for CASSTTGGTEAFF.

J is TRBJ2-7 and V is TRBV29-1; 7 positions match TRBD1. The CDR3 runs to 13 residues. With 5 bases clipped from V and 6 bases from J, the junction kept 10 bases outside the gene matches. The V gene's germline CDR1 is SQVTM and CDR2 ANQGSEA. The CDR3 bases are TGCAGCGTTCGCCCGAGACAGGGCCTCGAGCAGTACTTC. It translates to CSVRPRQGLEQYF.

This chain uses TRBV5-4 with TRBJ2-5; D call uncertain. Trimming left V 0 bases short and J 2 bases short, with 5 bases between. Germline CDR1 SGHNT, CDR2 YYREEE (reference sequence). The CDR3 consists of 13 residues. CDR3 sequence (DNA): TGTGCCAGCAGCTTGGCCGCTCAAGAGACCCAGTACTTC. Amino acids: CASSLAAQETQYF.

The chain uses TRBV29-1 and TRBJ2-5; possibly TRBD2 for D (6 bases). From germline, CDR1 is SQVTM and CDR2 ANQGSEA. Trimming pared 4 bases from V and 1 base from J, leaving 13 bases between. The CDR3 spans 14 residues. In DNA, the CDR3 is TGCAGCGTTGCCAGGCGGGGCCTCCAAGAGACCCAGTACTTC. It encodes CSVARRGLQETQYF.

The chain combines TRBV6-1 with TRBJ2-3; 9 bases match TRBD1. Germline V lookup: CDR1 MNHNS, CDR2 SASEGT. The CDR3 consists of 14 residues. The V segment lost 6 bases and the J segment 4 bases; nucleotides outside the gene matches: 5. In DNA form, the CDR3 reads TGTGCCAGCAGGCTACAGGGGGCGGCAGATACGCAGTATTTT. The encoded protein is CASRLQGAADTQYF.

V and J are TRBV18 and TRBJ2-5; TRBD2 aligns across 9 bases. Germline assignment: CDR1 KGHSH and CDR2 LQKENI. This CDR3 is 18 amino acids long. After removal of 1 base from V and 2 bases from J, the junction contained 11 bases not matched to a gene. CDR3 residues: CASSPRDSGSGDQETQYF. The DNA for the CDR3 is TGTGCCAGCTCACCACGGGATAGCGGGAGTGGTGATCAAGAGACCCAGTACTTC.

The genes are TRBV5-1 and TRBJ2-7; TRBD1 matches 10 bases. Germline V gene data show CDR1 as SGHRS and CDR2 as YFSETQ. The ends lost 3 bases at V and 0 bases at J; junction bases unmatched: 12. The CDR3 contains 18 residues. Here the CDR3 DNA reads TGCGCCAGCAGCTCAACCGGGACAGGGGTCTGGTACTCCTACGAGCAGTACTTC. Its protein is CASSSTGTGVWYSYEQYF.

This chain links TRBV27 with TRBJ2-7, with 9 positions matching TRBD1. The V and J ends lost 4 bases and 0 bases, in that order; junction bases with no gene match: 7. Germline V gene sequence: CDR1 MNHEY, CDR2 SMNVEV (reference sequence). This CDR3 region has 16 residues. CDR3 sequence reads: CASSSRQGEFSYEQYF. For the CDR3, the DNA is TGTGCCAGCAGTTCTAGACAGGGGGAGTTCTCCTACGAGCAGTACTTC.

A word on this clone: This specimen includes other DNA sequences encoding the same CDR3. The V call is TRBV28, the J call TRBJ1-2; D remains unclear. The CDR3 spans 11 residues. Germline loops: CDR1 MDHEN, CDR2 SYDVKM. The V and J ends lost 4 bases and 6 bases respectively, with 6 bases between them. DNA of the CDR3: TGTGCCAGCAGTTATAATCATGGCTACACCTTC. Translation gives CASSYNHGYTF.

The chain combines TRBV9 with TRBJ1-5; TRBD1 aligns across 9 bases. V was pared by 4 bases and J by 0 bases, with 8 bases of the junction left unmatched. Germline V gene lookup returns CDR1 SGDLS and CDR2 YYNGEE. There are 17 residues in the CDR3. The CDR3 region has the DNA TGTGCCAGCAGCCCCGGGACAGGGCGTAATAGCAATCAGCCCCAGCATTTT. It encodes CASSPGTGRNSNQPQHF. The full variable domain, with the rest looked up from reference TRBV9 and TRBJ1-5, is DSGVTQTPKHLITATGQRVTLRCSPRSGDLSVYWYQQSLDQGLQFLIQYYNGEERAKGNILERFSAQQFPDLHSELNLSSLELGDSALYFCASSPGTGRNSNQPQHFGDGTRLSIL.

The gene calls are TRBV6-5 and TRBJ1-5; D unresolved. The CDR3 contains 12 residues. CDR1 and CDR2 from the germline V gene are MNHEY and SVGAGI. The ends were cut back, 6 bases at V and 7 bases at J, with 10 bases in the middle. The CDR3, as DNA: TGTGCCAGCAGATCCAGTGGCCAGCCCCAGCATTTT. Its translation is CASRSSGQPQHF.

The chain recombines TRBV7-2 with TRBJ1-2; 8 bases line up with TRBD1. Germline values: CDR1 SGHTA, CDR2 FQGNSA. V lost 5 bases and J lost 3; bases outside the gene matches: 11. The CDR3 is made up of 16 amino acids. This CDR3 is CASSRISTGGYYGYTF. CDR3 nucleotide sequence: TGTGCCAGCAGCCGAATTAGTACAGGGGGGTACTATGGCTACACCTTC.

The CDR3 DNA is TGCGCCAGCAGGACCGACCCACCTATAGCCAAAAACATTCAGTACTTC. Protein sequence: CASRTDPPIAKNIQYF. The chain couples TRBV23-1 to TRBJ2-4; D gene ambiguous. TRBV23-1 is filed as an ORF, its function uncertain. Trimming left V 6 bases short and J 0 bases short, with 15 bases between. This CDR3 has 16 amino acids.

The chain combines TRBV7-9 with TRBJ2-7, with 14 bases aligning to TRBD2. After removal of 4 bases from V and 3 bases from J, the junction contained 5 bases not matched to a gene. Germline V gene sequence: CDR1 SEHNR, CDR2 FQNEAQ (reference sequence). The CDR3 contains 16 residues. CDR3 nucleotide sequence: TGTGCCAGCAGCTCGACTAGCGGGAGGGCCTTCTACGAGCAGTACTTC. It codes for CASSSTSGRAFYEQYF.

The chain carries TRBV5-8 and TRBJ1-2; D not resolved. CDR3 size: 15 residues. V was pared by 2 bases and J by 7 bases, with 18 bases between. CDR1 is SGHTS and CDR2 is YDEGEE in the germline V gene. The CDR3 coding sequence is TGTGCCAGCAGCTTCGTAGGTAGTTCGACCCTTGGCTACACCTTC. It encodes CASSFVGSSTLGYTF. The full variable domain, completed using reference TRBV5-8 and TRBJ1-2, is EAGVTQSPTHLIKTRGQQATLRCSPISGHTSVYWYQQALGLGLQFLLWYDEGEERNRGNFPPRFSGRQFPNYSSELNVNALELEDSALYLCASSFVGSSTLGYTFGSGTRLTVV.

In the case of this clone: Other DNA sequences in the same sample also yield this CDR3. The chain joins TRBV18 to TRBJ2-1; D gene uncertain. This CDR3 has 14 amino acids. Germline lookup yields CDR1 KGHSH and CDR2 LQKENI. Trimming removed 2 bases from V and 0 bases from J, with 5 bases in between. CDR3: CASSPSSSYNEQFF. The CDR3 DNA sequence: TGTGCCAGCTCACCATCCAGCTCCTACAATGAGCAGTTCTTC.

CDR3 sequence (DNA): TGTGCCAGCAGACCTAGCCAGTCGGGGGTTGAGCAGTTCTTC. The encoded protein is CASRPSQSGVEQFF. The gene calls are TRBV7-8 and TRBJ2-1; possible D gene TRBD2, 6 bases. The length of the CDR3 is 14 residues. V was pared by 6 bases and J by 9 bases, with 18 bases between. Germline assignment: CDR1 SGHVS and CDR2 FQNEAQ. The full variable domain, completed using reference TRBV7-8 and TRBJ2-1, is GAGVSQSPRYKVAKRGQDVALRCDPISGHVSLFWYQQALGQGPEFLTYFQNEAQLDKSGLPSDRFFAERPEGSVSTLKIQRTQQEDSAVYLCASRPSQSGVEQFFGPGTRLTVL.

V gene TRBV5-3 combines with J gene TRBJ2-7; 9 positions match TRBD1. TRBV5-3 is an open reading frame, and its role is uncertain. The CDR3 is made up of 16 amino acids. The J segment lost 2 bases and the V segment lost 4 bases, leaving 10 bases of the junction unmatched. The CDR3 loop is CARSRRTGAGTYEQYF. The CDR3, as DNA: TGTGCCAGAAGCCGTCGGACAGGGGCAGGAACCTACGAGCAGTACTTC.

The V gene is TRBV7-2, the J gene TRBJ2-7; 12 nucleotides agree with TRBD2. This CDR3 has 13 amino acids. Per germline, CDR1 SGHTA and CDR2 FQGNSA. V trimming: 5 bases; J trimming: 10 bases; junction bases outside the gene matches: 6. CDR3: CASSPSGLAGQYF. The CDR3 coding sequence is TGTGCCAGCAGCCCCTCGGGACTAGCGGGCCAGTACTTC.

V gene TRBV18 combines with J gene TRBJ2-3; D unclear. The V gene's germline CDR1 is KGHSH and CDR2 LQKENI. Trimming stripped 1 base from V and 5 bases from J, with 7 bases between. This CDR3 has 13 amino acids. The DNA for the CDR3 is TGTGCCAGCTCACCACAGGGAATAGATACGCAGTATTTT. This encodes CASSPQGIDTQYF.

This clone ranks as medium-sized. The chain uses TRBV6-9 and TRBJ1-5; 10 bases agree with TRBD1. The germline CDR1 and CDR2 sequences are MNHGY and SVAAGI. The V segment lost 5 bases and the J segment 3 bases; nucleotides outside the gene matches: 4. This CDR3 comprises 15 residues. The CDR3 bases are TGTGCCAGCAGTCGGACAGGGGGGCACAATCAGCCCCAGCATTTT. This gives the protein CASSRTGGHNQPQHF.

CDR3 sequence reads: CASSGQGARVNTEAFF. CDR3 bases: TGTGCCAGCTCGGGACAGGGAGCAAGGGTGAACACTGAAGCTTTCTTT. This chain links TRBV6-6 with TRBJ1-1; TRBD1 aligns across 9 bases. Germline CDR1 and CDR2: MNHNY and SVGAGI (reference sequence). V gave up 8 bases and J gave up 0 bases; unmatched junction bases: 10. This CDR3 is built from 16 residues.

The table lists this clone with a count of one. The V gene is TRBV6-6, the J gene TRBJ2-3; 8 nucleotides match TRBD2. The V segment lost 11 bases and the J segment 4 bases; nucleotides outside the gene matches: 14. The CDR3 length is 15 residues. Germline CDR1 is MNHNY and CDR2 is SVGAGI (reference sequence). CDR3 amino acids: CASAGEGIGADTQYF. The CDR3 DNA reads TGTGCCTCAGCGGGAGAGGGTATTGGTGCAGATACGCAGTATTTT.

The DNA for the CDR3 is TGTGCCAGCAGTTCAGCGGGAGACTCCTACAATGAGCAGTTCTTC. It is translated as CASSSAGDSYNEQFF. This rearrangement joins TRBV6-6 to TRBJ2-1; 8 positions match TRBD2. Germline loops: CDR1 MNHNY, CDR2 SVGAGI (reference sequence). CDR3 length: 15 residues. Unmatched junction bases numbered 2, after V lost 4 bases and J lost 0 bases.

This clone was seen only a few times. The rearrangement joins TRBV6-5 to TRBJ2-7, with 9 bases fitting TRBD1. The CDR3 sequence is 15 residues long. Germline V lookup: CDR1 MNHEY, CDR2 SVGAGI. V shed 0 bases and J 2 bases; nucleotides not matched to a gene: 2. The chain's CDR3 is CASSYSGTGPYEQYF. CDR3 coding DNA: TGTGCCAGCAGTTACTCCGGGACAGGGCCCTACGAGCAGTACTTC.